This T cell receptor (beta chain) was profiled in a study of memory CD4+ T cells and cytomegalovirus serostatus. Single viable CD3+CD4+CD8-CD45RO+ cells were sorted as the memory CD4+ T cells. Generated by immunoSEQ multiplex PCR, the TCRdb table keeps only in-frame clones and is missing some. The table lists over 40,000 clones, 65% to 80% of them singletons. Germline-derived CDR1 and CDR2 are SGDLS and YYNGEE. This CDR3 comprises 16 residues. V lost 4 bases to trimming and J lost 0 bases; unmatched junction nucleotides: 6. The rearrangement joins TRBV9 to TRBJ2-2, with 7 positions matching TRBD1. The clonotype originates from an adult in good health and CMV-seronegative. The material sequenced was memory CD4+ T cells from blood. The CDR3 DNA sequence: TGTGCCAGCAGCATGAGGGACAGACCGAACACCGGGGAGCTGTTTTTT. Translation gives CASSMRDRPNTGELFF.